This TCR beta chain appears in the sequencing data of a study of vaccination and CD4 T cells after COVID-19. Study details: Convalescent patients gave post-COVID blood a median approximately 100 days post-diagnosis, range 35 to 161.

About this clonotype itself: Antigen unknown.

The treatment: roughly nine-day PBMC culture with coronavirus spike peptide pools or control peptides (ViraFEST assay). It was on days 3 and 7 that half the medium was replaced with fresh IL-2 medium. Oncomine TCR Beta short-read sequencing was applied to DNA from cultured CD4+ T cells. TCRdb reprocessed the PCR reads with MiXCR, giving one entry per CDR3 protein. In the table there are just under 20,000 distinct CDR3 sequences, around 60% of which are singletons. V was clipped by 3 bases and J by 3 bases, with 5 bases between them. The length of the CDR3 is 12 residues. Germline CDR1 and CDR2: SEHNR and FQNEAQ (reference sequence).

The sequence came from a human donor who had recovered from COVID-19. The rearrangement links TRBV7-9 to TRBJ1-2; the D is unclear. Sequences were obtained from CD4+ T cells from blood, cultured in vitro. The CDR3 DNA reads TGTGCCAGCAGCTTCTCGGACTATGGCTACACCTTC. This gives the protein CASSFSDYGYTF.